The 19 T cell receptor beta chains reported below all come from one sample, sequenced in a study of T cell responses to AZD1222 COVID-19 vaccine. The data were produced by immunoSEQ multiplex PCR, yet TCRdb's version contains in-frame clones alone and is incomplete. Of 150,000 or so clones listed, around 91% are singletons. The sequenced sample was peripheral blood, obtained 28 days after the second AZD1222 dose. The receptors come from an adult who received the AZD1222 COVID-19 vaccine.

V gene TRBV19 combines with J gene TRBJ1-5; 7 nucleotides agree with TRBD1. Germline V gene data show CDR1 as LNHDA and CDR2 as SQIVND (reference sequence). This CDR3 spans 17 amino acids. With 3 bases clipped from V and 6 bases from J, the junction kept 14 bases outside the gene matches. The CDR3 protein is CASSIQTGLGSFQPQHF. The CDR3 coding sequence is TGTGCCAGTAGTATCCAGACAGGGCTTGGTTCGTTTCAGCCCCAGCATTTT. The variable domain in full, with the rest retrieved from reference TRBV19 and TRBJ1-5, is DGGITQSPKYLFRKEGQNVTLSCEQNLNHDAMYWYRQDPGQGLRLIYYSQIVNDFQKGDIAEGYSVSREKKESFPLTVTSAQKNPTAFYLCASSIQTGLGSFQPQHFGDGTRLSIL.

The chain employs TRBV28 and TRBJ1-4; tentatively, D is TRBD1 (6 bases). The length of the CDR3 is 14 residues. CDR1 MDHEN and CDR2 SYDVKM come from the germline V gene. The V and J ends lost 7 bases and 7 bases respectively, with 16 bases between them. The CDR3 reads CASNPRGGGEKLFF. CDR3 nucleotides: TGTGCCAGCAACCCGAGGGGGGGTGGTGAAAAACTGTTTTTT.

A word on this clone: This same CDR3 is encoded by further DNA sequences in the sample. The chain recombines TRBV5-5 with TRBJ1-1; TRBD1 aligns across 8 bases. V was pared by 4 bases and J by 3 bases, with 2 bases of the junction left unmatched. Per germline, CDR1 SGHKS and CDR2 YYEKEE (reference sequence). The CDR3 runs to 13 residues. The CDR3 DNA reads TGTGCCAGCAGCCTACAGGGGGACACTGAAGCTTTCTTT. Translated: CASSLQGDTEAFF. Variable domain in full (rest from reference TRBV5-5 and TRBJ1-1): DAGVTQSPTHLIKTRGQQVTLRCSPISGHKSVSWYQQVLGQGPQFIFQYYEKEERGRGNFPDRFSARQFPNYSSELNVNALLLGDSALYLCASSLQGDTEAFFGQGTRLTVV.

CDR3 residues: CASSPGNSNQPQHF. DNA for the CDR3: TGTGCCAGCTCACCTGGAAATAGCAATCAGCCCCAGCATTTT. The rearrangement links TRBV18 to TRBJ1-5; D not certain. Trimming took 3 bases from V and 0 from J, leaving 6 bases between them. The V gene's germline CDR1 is KGHSH and CDR2 LQKENI. This CDR3 contains 14 residues.

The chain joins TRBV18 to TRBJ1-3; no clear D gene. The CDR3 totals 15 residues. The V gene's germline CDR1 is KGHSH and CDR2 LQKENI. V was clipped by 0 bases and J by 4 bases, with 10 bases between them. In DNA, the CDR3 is TGTGCCAGCTCACCACCATCGGGTCGAGGAAACACCATATATTTT. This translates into CASSPPSGRGNTIYF.

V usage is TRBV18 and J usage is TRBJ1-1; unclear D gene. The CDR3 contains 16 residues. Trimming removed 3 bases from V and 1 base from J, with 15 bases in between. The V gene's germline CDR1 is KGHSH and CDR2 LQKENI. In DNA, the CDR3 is TGTGCCAGCTCACCTCTTCAAGCGGCTGCGAACACTGAAGCTTTCTTT. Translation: CASSPLQAAANTEAFF. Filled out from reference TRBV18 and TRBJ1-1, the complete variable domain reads NAGVMQNPRHLVRRRGQEARLRCSPMKGHSHVYWYRQLPEEGLKFMVYLQKENIIDESGMPKERFSAEFPKEGPSILRIQQVVRGDSAAYFCASSPLQAAANTEAFFGQGTRLTVV.

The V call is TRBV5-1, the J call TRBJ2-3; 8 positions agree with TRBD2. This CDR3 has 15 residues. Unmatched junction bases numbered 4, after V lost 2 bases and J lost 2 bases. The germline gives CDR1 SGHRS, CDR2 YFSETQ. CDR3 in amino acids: CASSLGTRNTDTQYF. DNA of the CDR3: TGCGCCAGCAGCTTAGGGACTAGAAACACAGATACGCAGTATTTT.

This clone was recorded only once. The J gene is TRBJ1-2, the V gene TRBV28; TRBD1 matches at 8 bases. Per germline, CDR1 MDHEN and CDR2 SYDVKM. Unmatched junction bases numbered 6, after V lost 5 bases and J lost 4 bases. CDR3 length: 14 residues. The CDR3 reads CASSPGQGFYGYTF. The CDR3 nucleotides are TGTGCCAGCAGTCCCGGACAGGGTTTCTATGGCTACACCTTC.

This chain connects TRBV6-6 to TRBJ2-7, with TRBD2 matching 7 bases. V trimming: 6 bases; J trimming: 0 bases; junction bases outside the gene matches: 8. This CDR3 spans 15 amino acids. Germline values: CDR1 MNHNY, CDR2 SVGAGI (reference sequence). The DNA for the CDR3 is TGTGCCAGCAGCAACAGCCGCGGGAGCTCCTACGAGCAGTACTTC. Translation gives CASSNSRGSSYEQYF.

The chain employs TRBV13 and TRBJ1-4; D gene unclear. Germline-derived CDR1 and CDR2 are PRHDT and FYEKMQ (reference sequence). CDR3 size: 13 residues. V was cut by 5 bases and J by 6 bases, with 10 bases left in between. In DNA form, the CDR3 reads TGTGCCAGCAGCCTCAACTTGGATGAAAAACTGTTTTTT. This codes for CASSLNLDEKLFF.

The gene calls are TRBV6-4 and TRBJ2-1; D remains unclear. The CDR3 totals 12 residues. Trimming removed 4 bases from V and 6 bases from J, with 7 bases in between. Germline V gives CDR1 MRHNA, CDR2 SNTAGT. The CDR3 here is CASSGSGNEQFF. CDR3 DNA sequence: TGTGCCAGCAGTGGGTCTGGCAATGAGCAGTTCTTC.

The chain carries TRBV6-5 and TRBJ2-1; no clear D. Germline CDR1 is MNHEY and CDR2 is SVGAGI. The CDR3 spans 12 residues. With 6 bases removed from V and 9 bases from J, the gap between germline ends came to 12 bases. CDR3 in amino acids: CASRVPWGEQFF. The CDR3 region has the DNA TGTGCCAGCAGGGTTCCATGGGGTGAGCAGTTCTTC.

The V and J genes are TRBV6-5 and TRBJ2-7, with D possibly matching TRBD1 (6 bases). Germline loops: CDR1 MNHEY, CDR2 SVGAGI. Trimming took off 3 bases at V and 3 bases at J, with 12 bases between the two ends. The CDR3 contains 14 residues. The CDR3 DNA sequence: TGTGCCAGCAGTTATTTAGTAGGGGGCTACGAGCAGTACTTC. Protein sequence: CASSYLVGGYEQYF.

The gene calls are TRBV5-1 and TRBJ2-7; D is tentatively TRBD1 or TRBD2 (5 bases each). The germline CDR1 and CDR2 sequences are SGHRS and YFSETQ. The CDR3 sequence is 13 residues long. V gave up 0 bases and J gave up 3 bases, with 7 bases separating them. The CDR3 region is CASSLDGGYEQYF. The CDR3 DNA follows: TGCGCCAGCAGCTTGGATGGGGGCTACGAGCAGTACTTC.

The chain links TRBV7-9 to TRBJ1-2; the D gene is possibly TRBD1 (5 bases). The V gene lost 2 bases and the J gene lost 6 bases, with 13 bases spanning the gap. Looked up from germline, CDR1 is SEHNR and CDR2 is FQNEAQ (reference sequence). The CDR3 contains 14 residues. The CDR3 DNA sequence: TGTGCCAGCAGCTTACTGGGACTAGAGGATGGCTACACCTTC. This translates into CASSLLGLEDGYTF.

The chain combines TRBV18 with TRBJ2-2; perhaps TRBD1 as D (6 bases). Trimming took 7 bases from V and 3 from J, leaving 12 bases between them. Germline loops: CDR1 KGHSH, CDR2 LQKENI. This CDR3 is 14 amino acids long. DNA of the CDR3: TGTGCCAGCTACACAGGGACGGACACCGGGGAGCTGTTTTTT. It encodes CASYTGTDTGELFF.

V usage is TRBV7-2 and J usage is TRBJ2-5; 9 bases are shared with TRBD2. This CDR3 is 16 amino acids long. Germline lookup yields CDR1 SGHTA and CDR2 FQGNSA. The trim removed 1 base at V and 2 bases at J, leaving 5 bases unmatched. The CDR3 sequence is CASSLGASGTQETQYF. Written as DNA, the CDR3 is TGTGCCAGCAGCTTAGGCGCTAGCGGGACTCAAGAGACCCAGTACTTC.

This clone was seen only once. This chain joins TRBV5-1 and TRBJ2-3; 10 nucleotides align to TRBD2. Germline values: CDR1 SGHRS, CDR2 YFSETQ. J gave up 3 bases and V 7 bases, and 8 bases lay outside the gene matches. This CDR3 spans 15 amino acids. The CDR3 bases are TGCGCCAGCGGACCTAGCGGGGGTATGACAGATACGCAGTATTTT. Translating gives CASGPSGGMTDTQYF.

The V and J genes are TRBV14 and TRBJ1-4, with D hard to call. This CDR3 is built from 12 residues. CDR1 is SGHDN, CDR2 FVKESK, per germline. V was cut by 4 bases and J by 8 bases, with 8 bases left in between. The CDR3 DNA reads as TGTGCCAGCAGCCGTAGAGGGGAAAAACTGTTTTTT. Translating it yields CASSRRGEKLFF.